Presented here are 15 T cell receptor beta chains from one specimen sequenced in a study of human T cells and chemical hapten exposure. The library tagged each cDNA molecule with unique molecular identifiers. Using its own MiXCR run on the reads, TCRdb lists one record per CDR3 protein. The sample shows around 120,000 distinct CDR3 sequences, over 6.5% of them seen only once. Total RNA came from unfractionated whole blood. The sample comprised whole blood. The receptors stem from a human donor in good health. Some clones in this sample may be carry-over from other donors' samples.

This rearrangement joins TRBV19 to TRBJ2-1; 11 positions match TRBD1. The CDR3 consists of 16 residues. In germline, CDR1 is LNHDA, CDR2 SQIVND (reference sequence). V lost 4 bases, J lost 3 bases, and 5 bases stayed unmatched. As DNA, the CDR3 is TGTGCCAGTAGTACCCTCGGGACAGGGGGCTACAATGAGCAGTTCTTC. This gives the protein CASSTLGTGGYNEQFF. Full variable domain (remainder filled in from reference TRBV19 and TRBJ2-1): DGGITQSPKYLFRKEGQNVTLSCEQNLNHDAMYWYRQDPGQGLRLIYYSQIVNDFQKGDIAEGYSVSREKKESFPLTVTSAQKNPTAFYLCASSTLGTGGYNEQFFGPGTRLTVL.

This clonotype showed up many times. The CDR3 DNA is TGCAGCGTTGAAAACAGGGGGCACCCTGAAGCTTTCTTT. As protein: CSVENRGHPEAFF. The V gene is TRBV29-1, the J gene TRBJ1-1; 9 nucleotides align to TRBD1. Trimming took 2 bases from V and 6 from J; bases not matched to a gene: 4. This CDR3 is built from 13 residues. Germline V gene sequence: CDR1 SQVTM, CDR2 ANQGSEA.

This clonotype appeared many times. The V and J genes are TRBV14 and TRBJ2-5; 7 nucleotides agree with TRBD1. The V segment lost 5 bases and the J segment 1 base; nucleotides outside the gene matches: 4. The germline CDR1 and CDR2 sequences are SGHDN and FVKESK. The CDR3 extends over 14 amino acids. CDR3 sequence (DNA): TGTGCCAGCAGCAGGGACAGCGCCCAAGAGACCCAGTACTTC. This sequence encodes CASSRDSAQETQYF.

This clonotype was seen a few times. This chain joins TRBV19 and TRBJ1-5; TRBD1 matches 10 bases. CDR1 is LNHDA, CDR2 SQIVND, per germline (reference sequence). V trimming: 7 bases; J trimming: 2 bases; junction bases outside the gene matches: 8. This CDR3 has 16 residues. The CDR3 DNA sequence: TGTGCCAGTATCGACAGGGGGCAATTAGGCAATCAGCCCCAGCATTTT. Translating gives CASIDRGQLGNQPQHF. The full variable domain, in which reference TRBV19 and TRBJ1-5 provide the parts outside the CDR3, is DGGITQSPKYLFRKEGQNVTLSCEQNLNHDAMYWYRQDPGQGLRLIYYSQIVNDFQKGDIAEGYSVSREKKESFPLTVTSAQKNPTAFYLCASIDRGQLGNQPQHFGDGTRLSIL.

V gene TRBV12-3 or TRBV12-4 combines with J gene TRBJ2-1, with 8 bases lining up with TRBD1. The V gene end was trimmed by 3 bases and the J gene end by 3 bases; junction bases not matched to a gene: 4. The length of the CDR3 is 15 residues. CDR3 region: CASSLGQDLYNEQFF. The CDR3, as DNA: TGTGCCAGCAGTTTGGGACAGGACCTCTACAATGAGCAGTTCTTC.

This clonotype was seen many times. The chain recombines TRBV20-1 with TRBJ1-1, with TRBD1 matching over 7 bases. Trimming at V came to 0 bases and at J to 2 bases, leaving 15 bases not matched to a gene. This CDR3 spans 18 amino acids. Germline V lookup: CDR1 DFQATT, CDR2 SNEGSKA (reference sequence). CDR3 amino acids: CSARDPSGGIGRNTEAFF. CDR3 nucleotide sequence: TGCAGTGCTAGAGATCCCTCAGGGGGAATTGGAAGAAACACTGAAGCTTTCTTT.

This clonotype was observed at least ten times. J is TRBJ2-7 and V is TRBV7-9; no clear D. Germline-derived CDR1 and CDR2 are SEHNR and FQNEAQ (reference sequence). V lost 5 bases and J 0 bases, leaving 17 bases between the germline ends. The CDR3 has 16 amino acids. The CDR3, as DNA: TGTGCCAGCAGCACCAGGACCGCCCTAAGCTCCTACGAGCAGTACTTC. This sequence encodes CASSTRTALSSYEQYF.

This clonotype showed up just a few times. The V gene is TRBV27, the J gene TRBJ2-1; 7 bases are shared with TRBD1. Trimming at V came to 2 bases and at J to 4 bases, leaving 5 bases not matched to a gene. Germline CDR1 reads MNHEY; CDR2 reads SMNVEV (reference sequence). The CDR3 runs 15 residues. CDR3 sequence (DNA): TGTGCCAGCAGTTTACTCGGACAGGAGTACAATGAGCAGTTCTTC. Its translation is CASSLLGQEYNEQFF.

This clonotype was observed a few times. The chain combines TRBV10-3 with TRBJ2-2; 14 bases match TRBD2. Germline loops: CDR1 ENHRY, CDR2 SYGVKD. V dropped 4 bases and J dropped 7; count of bases not matched to a gene: 5. This CDR3 has 16 amino acids. The CDR3 here is CAISGGLAGVLGELFF. The CDR3 coding sequence is TGTGCCATCAGTGGGGGACTAGCGGGAGTACTCGGGGAGCTGTTTTTT.

About this clonotype: With a much larger clone just one base away, this may be a read error. The V call is TRBV6-6, the J call TRBJ1-5; D is perhaps TRBD1 (6 bases). CDR3 length equals 14 residues. CDR1 is MNHNY, CDR2 SVGAGI, per germline (reference sequence). Written as DNA, the CDR3 is TGTGCCAGCAGCAGAGGGGGGAACAATCAGCTCCAGCATTTT. Its translation is CASSRGGNNQLQHF.

This clonotype was seen only a few times. The rearrangement links TRBV20-1 to TRBJ1-1; D call uncertain. CDR3 length: 13 amino acids. The V end was cut by 5 bases, the J end by 4 bases, with 14 bases between. Germline V CDR1 and CDR2: DFQATT, SNEGSKA (reference sequence). The CDR3 is CSAPRGRVTEAFF. The CDR3 coding sequence is TGCAGTGCTCCCCGTGGTAGGGTCACTGAAGCTTTCTTT.

Only a few counts were recorded for this clonotype. The chain links TRBV6-1 to TRBJ1-5; the D is unclear. This CDR3 spans 15 amino acids. V was cut by 2 bases and J by 1 base, with 9 bases left in between. In germline, CDR1 is MNHNS, CDR2 SASEGT. CDR3 protein: CASSEYGESNQPQHF. As DNA, the CDR3 is TGTGCCAGCAGTGAATACGGAGAGAGCAATCAGCCCCAGCATTTT.

This clonotype was seen more than once but under ten times. This chain joins TRBV5-1 and TRBJ1-1; 10 bases align to TRBD1. V trimming: 4 bases; J trimming: 2 bases; junction bases outside the gene matches: 8. The CDR3 consists of 16 residues. Per the germline V gene, CDR1 is SGHRS and CDR2 is YFSETQ. The CDR3 sequence: CASSAGQGEGNTEAFF. The CDR3 coding sequence is TGCGCCAGCAGCGCCGGACAGGGGGAAGGAAACACTGAAGCTTTCTTT.

This clonotype was recorded at least ten times. J is TRBJ1-2 and V is TRBV6-5, with D perhaps TRBD1 (6 bases). Trimming removed 2 bases from V and 3 bases from J, with 10 bases in between. Germline CDR1 is MNHEY and CDR2 is SVGAGI. The CDR3 sequence is 14 residues long. The CDR3 DNA sequence: TGTGCCAGCAGTTACCAGGGGCGAGACTATGGCTACACCTTC. Translating gives CASSYQGRDYGYTF.

This clonotype was found many times. V usage is TRBV4-1 and J usage is TRBJ2-6; D unresolved. Trimming removed 2 bases at V and 4 bases at J, with 15 bases between. The CDR3 loop spans 17 amino acids. In germline, CDR1 is MGHRA, CDR2 YSYEKL. In DNA, the CDR3 is TGCGCCAGCAGCCAACACCCAGCCCCTAGAGGGGCCAACGTCCTGACTTTC. Its protein is CASSQHPAPRGANVLTF.